The T cell receptor (beta chain) under discussion was sequenced for a study of PD-1 blockade in classical Hodgkin lymphoma. Overall study results and limits: With CD4+ cells, TCR diversity rose significantly by C4D1, but not with CD8+ cells. Still unresolved is the cause of the repertoire differences, which may be disease activity or prior therapy.

The V end was cut by 1 base, the J end by 3 bases, with 15 bases between. The CDR3 spans 16 residues. CDR1 SGHAT and CDR2 FQNNGV come from the germline V gene. A remark on this clone: Its antigen is currently unknown.

Time point reported: cycle 4 day 1 (C4D1), after more than five weeks of nivolumab. No patient escaped relapse after autologous stem cell transplantation, and brentuximab vedotin exposure varied. Complete response, partial response or progressive disease constituted the best response categories observed. Profiled with immunoSEQ multiplex PCR; TCRdb holds only in-frame clones, not every one. The table includes tens of thousands of clones, about 89% detected once. This chain uses TRBV11-2 with TRBJ2-5; no definite D call. Sequenced material: peripheral blood mononuclear cells (PBMCs), taken before the fourth cycle of nivolumab. This TCR was recovered from a human donor with classical Hodgkin lymphoma. The DNA for the CDR3 is TGTGCCAGCAGCTTAGCCGTTTTGGGGAACGAAGAGACCCAGTACTTC. Amino acids: CASSLAVLGNEETQYF.